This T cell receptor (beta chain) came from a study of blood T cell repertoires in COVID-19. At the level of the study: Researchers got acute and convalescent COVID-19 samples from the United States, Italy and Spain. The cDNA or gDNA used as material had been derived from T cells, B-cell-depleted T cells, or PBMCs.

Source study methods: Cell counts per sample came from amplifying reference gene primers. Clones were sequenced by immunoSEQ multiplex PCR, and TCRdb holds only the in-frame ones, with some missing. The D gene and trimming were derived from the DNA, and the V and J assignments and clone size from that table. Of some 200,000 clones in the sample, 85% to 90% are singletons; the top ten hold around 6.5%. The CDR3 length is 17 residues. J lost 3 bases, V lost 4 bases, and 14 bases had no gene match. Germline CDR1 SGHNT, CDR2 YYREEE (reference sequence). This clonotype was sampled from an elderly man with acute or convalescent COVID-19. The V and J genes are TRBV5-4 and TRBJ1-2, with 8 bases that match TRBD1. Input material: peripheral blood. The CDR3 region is CASSPSRQGILDYGYTF. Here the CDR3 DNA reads TGTGCCAGCAGCCCCTCGAGACAGGGGATTTTGGACTATGGCTACACCTTC.